The 27 T cell receptor beta chains in this list originate from one sample, sequenced in a study of T cells in women clearing cervical HPV infection. Sequencing was performed with immunoSEQ multiplex PCR; in TCRdb, only in-frame clones are kept and a portion is missing. The sample includes tens of thousands of clones. The sample taken for sequencing was blood buffy coat. These receptor sequences come from a woman between 18 and 75 years old with a cervical HPV16 infection that either progressed to CIN3+ or cleared (not recorded which).

Comment on this clone: Read data end 3 residues before the CDR3 end; the end is taken from the germline J gene. The chain carries TRBV5-6 and TRBJ1-1; D gene ambiguous. Trimming left V 4 bases short and J 0 bases short, with 7 bases between. Looked up from germline, CDR1 is SGHDT and CDR2 is YYEEEE. The CDR3 is 13 amino acids. The CDR3 sequence: CASSRTVNTEAFF. CDR3 bases read: TGTGCCAGCAGCCGCACAGTGAACACTGAA. The entire variable domain, with the rest obtained from reference TRBV5-6 and TRBJ1-1, is as follows: DAGVTQSPTHLIKTRGQQVTLRCSPKSGHDTVSWYQQALGQGPQFIFQYYEEEERQRGNFPDRFSGHQFPNYSSELNVNALLLGDSALYLCASSRTVNTEAFFGQGTRLTVV.

A note on this clone: Relative to the germline gene, one junction end is altered; a read error may explain this. The DNA ends 3 residues before the CDR3 does, and the rest of the CDR3 is filled in from the germline J gene. The identical CDR3 is also encoded by other nucleotide sequences in the sample. The rearrangement links TRBV18 to TRBJ1-3, with 7 bases that match TRBD1. CDR3 size: 19 residues. Per germline, CDR1 KGHSH and CDR2 LQKENI. The sequenced CDR3 bases are TGTGCCAGCTCCCCTCCCCTCATTACCGGGACAGTCTCTGGAAACACG. This sequence encodes CASSPPLITGTVSGNT. The entire CDR3 is CASSPPLITGTVSGNTIYF. Supplemented by reference TRBV18 and TRBJ1-3, the full variable domain reads NAGVMQNPRHLVRRRGQEARLRCSPMKGHSHVYWYRQLPEEGLKFMVYLQKENIIDESGMPKERFSAEFPKEGPSILRIQQVVRGDSAAYFCASSPPLITGTVSGNTIYFGEGSWLTVV.

Concerning this clone: The read terminates 3 residues ahead of where the CDR3 ends, so the germline J gene completes it. The chain combines TRBV19 with TRBJ2-4, with a weak D call TRBD1 (7 bases). The CDR3 has 15 amino acids. Germline V gene lookup returns CDR1 LNHDA and CDR2 SQIVND (reference sequence). The CDR3 is CASSAGQPSGYGQYF. CDR3 DNA, as far as it was read: TGTGCCAGTAGTGCGGGACAGCCCTCTGGCTATGGT. Drawing the rest from reference TRBV19 and TRBJ2-4, the complete variable domain is DGGITQSPKYLFRKEGQNVTLSCEQNLNHDAMYWYRQDPGQGLRLIYYSQIVNDFQKGDIAEGYSVSREKKESFPLTVTSAQKNPTAFYLCASSAGQPSGYGQYFGAGTRLSVL.

Comments on this clone: With the read ending 3 residues before the CDR3 end, the germline J gene is used to fill in that end. The rearrangement joins TRBV7-8 to TRBJ2-7; 7 bases agree with TRBD1. The CDR3 consists of 13 residues. Germline CDR1 reads SGHVS; CDR2 reads FQNEAQ. Trimming cost V 1 base and J 6 bases; bases outside gene matches: 3. The CDR3 spells CASSLVQGSEQYF. CDR3 bases read: TGTGCCAGCAGCTTAGTACAGGGGAGCGAG.

CDR3 DNA, as far as it was read: TGTGCCAGCAGGAAGGGACAGGGAGACGGC. This codes for CASRKGQGDG. The CDR3 in full is CASRKGQGDGYTF. This rearrangement joins TRBV2 to TRBJ1-2, with 9 bases aligning to TRBD1. The CDR3 end is not reached by the read, which stops 3 residues before it; the germline J gene fills it in. Germline values: CDR1 SNHLY, CDR2 FYNNEI. The CDR3 covers 13 residues. Full variable domain (remainder filled in from reference TRBV2 and TRBJ1-2): EPEVTQTPSHQVTQMGQEVILRCVPISNHLYFYWYRQILGQKVEFLVSFYNNEISEKSEIFDDQFSVERPDGSNFTLKIRSTKLEDSAMYFCASRKGQGDGYTFGSGTRLTVV.

A remark on this clone: Coverage ceases 3 residues before the CDR3 finishes, and the germline J gene fills in the end. The chain combines TRBV5-1 with TRBJ2-2; TRBD1 agrees at 9 bases. The length of the CDR3 is 14 residues. The germline V gene encodes CDR1 SGHRS and CDR2 YFSETQ. The part of the CDR3 DNA that was read is TGCGCCAGCAGCTTGGGGGGGACAGGGTCACCG. It codes for CASSLGGTGSP. The whole CDR3 protein is CASSLGGTGSPLFF.

A word on this clone: The sequence runs out 3 residues before the end of the CDR3; the remainder is reconstructed from the germline J gene. The V gene is TRBV10-3, the J gene TRBJ2-7, with D possibly being TRBD2 (5 bases). This CDR3 is built from 14 residues. V lost 11 bases and J lost 5, with 22 bases in between. In germline, CDR1 is ENHRY, CDR2 SYGVKD. The CDR3 protein is CASGIGRRVDEQYF. CDR3 DNA, as far as it was read: TGTGCCTCGGGGATTGGACGCCGCGTGGACGAG.

About this clone itself: The CDR3 goes on 3 residues after the read ends, and that part is filled in from the germline J gene. V is TRBV20-1 and J is TRBJ2-3, with 7 nucleotides matching TRBD1. The V and J ends lost 6 bases and 6 bases, in that order; junction bases with no gene match: 6. Germline CDR1 DFQATT, CDR2 SNEGSKA (reference sequence). This CDR3 is 12 amino acids long. CDR3: CSADRDDDTQYF. The CDR3 bases that were read are TGCAGTGCAGACAGGGATGATGATACG.

In the case of this clone: Read coverage stops 3 residues before the CDR3 terminus; the germline J gene supplies the remainder. The V and J genes are TRBV6-1 and TRBJ2-1; perhaps TRBD1 as D (6 bases). The CDR3 is 15 amino acids. Looked up from germline, CDR1 is MNHNS and CDR2 is SASEGT. V lost 1 base to trimming and J lost 0 bases, with 7 bases between them. CDR3 bases read: TGTGCCAGCAGTGAAGGAGGGGGCTCCTACAATGAG. It specifies CASSEGGGSYNE. The entire CDR3 sequence reads CASSEGGGSYNEQFF.

The DNA read from the CDR3 is TGTGCCAGCTCTGAGCGGGGGGGATCCTACAATGAC. Translating gives CASSERGGSYND. From start to end, the CDR3 is CASSERGGSYNDYTF. The chain links TRBV18 to TRBJ1-2; D might be TRBD1 (5 bases). The CDR3 end lies 3 residues beyond the end of the read and is filled in from the germline J gene. Germline V gene data show CDR1 as KGHSH and CDR2 as LQKENI. The CDR3 totals 15 residues.

On this clone: With the read ending 3 residues before the CDR3 end, the germline J gene is used to fill in that end. This chain links TRBV7-9 with TRBJ2-5; D gene uncertain. Germline loops: CDR1 SEHNR, CDR2 FQNEAQ (reference sequence). V lost 1 base, J lost 4 bases, and 4 bases lay in between. This CDR3 has 12 residues. Partial CDR3 DNA: TGTGCCAGCAGCTTAGTCGGAGAGACC. This translates into CASSLVGET. In full, the CDR3 is CASSLVGETQYF.

A word on this clone: Read sequence stops 3 residues before the CDR3 end, and the germline J gene provides the missing end. The gene calls are TRBV6-1 and TRBJ1-6; D might be TRBD1 (5 bases). V dropped 3 bases and J dropped 8 bases, with 14 bases sitting between them. There are 15 residues in the CDR3. CDR1 is MNHNS and CDR2 is SASEGT in the germline V gene. The DNA read from the CDR3 is TGTGCCAGCAGTGATCAGGGCCATTCATATTCACCC. This translates into CASSDQGHSYSP. Given in full, the CDR3 is CASSDQGHSYSPLHF.

As for this clone: Sequencing ends 3 residues short of the CDR3 end; the germline J gene provides the rest. The rearrangement joins TRBV10-1 to TRBJ1-2, with D possibly matching TRBD1 (6 bases). Germline assignment: CDR1 WNHNN and CDR2 SYGVQD (reference sequence). Trimming left V 9 bases short and J 0 bases short, with 11 bases between. This CDR3 comprises 13 residues. Partial CDR3 DNA: TGCGCCAGAGATAGGACAGCTAACTATGGC. This translates into CARDRTANYG. The complete CDR3 protein is CARDRTANYGYTF.

For this clone: The CDR3 extends 3 residues past the end of the read, so its final part is completed from the germline J gene. J is TRBJ1-1 and V is TRBV29-1, with D perhaps matching TRBD1 (6 bases). The CDR3 contains 13 residues. Germline CDR1 reads SQVTM; CDR2 reads ANQGSEA. The V and J ends lost 3 bases and 1 base respectively, with 9 bases between them. The CDR3 protein is CSVDDRKNTEAFF. The CDR3 bases that were read are TGCAGCGTTGACGACAGGAAGAACACTGAA. The full variable domain, with the rest looked up from reference TRBV29-1 and TRBJ1-1, is SAVISQKPSRDICQRGTSLTIQCQVDSQVTMMFWYRQQPGQSLTLIATANQGSEATYESGFVIDKFPISRPNLTFSTLTVSNMSPEDSSIYLCSVDDRKNTEAFFGQGTRLTVV.

A remark on this clone: The read finishes 3 residues shy of the CDR3 end, and the germline J gene is used to complete it. The chain combines TRBV11-3 with TRBJ1-1; D remains unclear. The V gene lost 5 bases and the J gene lost 0 bases, with 7 bases spanning the gap. The CDR3 is 13 amino acids. Germline V gene data show CDR1 as SGHNT and CDR2 as YENEEA. CDR3 in amino acids: CASSQGMNTEAFF. Partial CDR3 DNA: TGTGCCAGCAGCCAAGGTATGAACACTGAA.

Regarding this clone: The missing CDR3 end, 3 residues past where the read stops, is filled in from the germline J gene. This sample includes further DNA sequences coding for the same CDR3. The chain joins TRBV20-1 to TRBJ2-7; D gene uncertain. V gave up 6 bases and J gave up 2 bases, with 20 bases separating them. Germline assignment: CDR1 DFQATT and CDR2 SNEGSKA (reference sequence). The CDR3 contains 15 residues. CDR3 bases read: TGCAGTGCAGAACTACCGCGGCGCGGAGCCTACGAG. This codes for CSAELPRRGAYE. The whole CDR3 reads CSAELPRRGAYEQYF.

A remark on this clone: The missing CDR3 end, 3 residues past where the read stops, is filled in from the germline J gene. J is TRBJ1-2 and V is TRBV30; possible D gene TRBD1, 5 bases. Trimming stripped 0 bases from V and 4 bases from J, with 9 bases between. Germline CDR1 is GTSNPN and CDR2 is SVGIG (reference sequence). The CDR3 runs to 13 residues. The CDR3: CAWSVRGVYGYTF. The CDR3 DNA, read in part, is TGTGCCTGGAGTGTGCGGGGCGTCTATGGC.

On this clone: The CDR3 extends 3 residues past the end of the read, so its final part is completed from the germline J gene. V and J are TRBV7-8 and TRBJ2-1, with 9 positions matching TRBD1. The CDR3 runs 13 residues. V dropped 4 bases and J dropped 7; count of bases not matched to a gene: 2. From germline, CDR1 is SGHVS and CDR2 FQNEAQ. CDR3 DNA (partial): TGTGCCAGCAGCTGGGACAGGGCGAATGAG. Its translation: CASSWDRANE. The CDR3 as a whole reads CASSWDRANEQFF.

Note on this clone: The CDR3 end is not reached by the read, which stops 3 residues before it; the germline J gene fills it in. J is TRBJ1-2 and V is TRBV18; D is possibly TRBD1 (5 bases). Germline V gene sequence: CDR1 KGHSH, CDR2 LQKENI. The CDR3 has 14 amino acids. The CDR3 loop reads CASSPRGGVVDYTF. CDR3 DNA (partial): TGTGCCAGCTCACCCCGGGGCGGGGTGGTCGAC. The variable domain in full, with the rest retrieved from reference TRBV18 and TRBJ1-2, is NAGVMQNPRHLVRRRGQEARLRCSPMKGHSHVYWYRQLPEEGLKFMVYLQKENIIDESGMPKERFSAEFPKEGPSILRIQQVVRGDSAAYFCASSPRGGVVDYTFGSGTRLTVV.

The sequenced part of the CDR3 DNA is TGTGCCAGCAGCTTATGGGGGCAGGCGAATCAGCCC. Translated, it gives CASSLWGQANQP. The complete CDR3 reads CASSLWGQANQPQHF. The genes are TRBV7-2 and TRBJ1-5; TRBD1 might be the D (6 bases). The read halts 3 residues ahead of the CDR3 end, with the missing end drawn from the germline J gene. The CDR3 spans 15 residues. Germline V gives CDR1 SGHTA, CDR2 FQGNSA. The V end lost 2 bases, the J end lost 4 bases, and 12 bases lay between the germline ends.

On this clone: The CDR3 is cut off 3 residues early in the read; its end comes from the germline J gene. This chain links TRBV10-1 with TRBJ2-2; the match to TRBD2 covers 11 bases. The CDR3 runs to 16 residues. Trimming at V came to 6 bases and at J to 2 bases, leaving 5 bases not matched to a gene. The germline gives CDR1 WNHNN, CDR2 SYGVQD (reference sequence). This CDR3 reads CASSRTSGGNTGELFF. The sequenced CDR3 bases are TGCGCCAGCAGCCGTACTAGCGGGGGAAACACCGGGGAG.

Concerning this clone: Read sequence stops 3 residues before the CDR3 end, and the germline J gene provides the missing end. The rearrangement uses TRBV6-2 or TRBV6-3 and TRBJ2-7; TRBD1 matches at 8 bases. Looked up from germline, CDR1 is MNHEY and CDR2 is SVGEGT. The trim removed 5 bases at V and 3 bases at J, leaving 6 bases unmatched. The CDR3 is 14 amino acids. Partial CDR3 DNA: TGTGCCAGCAGTGACACAGGACAGGGCTACGAG. This encodes CASSDTGQGYE. The whole CDR3 sequence reads CASSDTGQGYEQYF.

About this clone itself: The sequenced fragment ends 3 residues before the CDR3 boundary, so the rest is inferred from the germline J gene. The gene calls are TRBV20-1 and TRBJ2-3, with TRBD2 as a possible D gene (6 bases). CDR1 is DFQATT, CDR2 SNEGSKA, per germline (reference sequence). Trimming removed 4 bases at V and 8 bases at J, with 16 bases between. The CDR3 is made up of 13 amino acids. CDR3 region: CSAIGPAGGTQYF. The covered CDR3 bases are TGCAGTGCTATTGGACCCGCCGGGGGTACG.

Comments on this clone: Sequencing ends 3 residues short of the CDR3 end; the germline J gene provides the rest. The genes are TRBV2 and TRBJ2-1; TRBD2 aligns across 8 bases. CDR1 is SNHLY, CDR2 FYNNEI, per germline. The CDR3 consists of 15 residues. Unmatched junction bases numbered 12, after V lost 6 bases and J lost 8 bases. The CDR3 bases that were read are TGTGCCAGCAGCGCTCTGGCGGGGGGCGGGGATGAG. Its translation is CASSALAGGGDE. The entire CDR3 sequence reads CASSALAGGGDEQFF. Combining the CDR3 with reference TRBV2 and TRBJ2-1 gives the whole variable domain EPEVTQTPSHQVTQMGQEVILRCVPISNHLYFYWYRQILGQKVEFLVSFYNNEISEKSEIFDDQFSVERPDGSNFTLKIRSTKLEDSAMYFCASSALAGGGDEQFFGPGTRLTVL.

Frequency places this clone as medium-sized. The read terminates 3 residues ahead of where the CDR3 ends, so the germline J gene completes it. The chain is built from TRBV11-2 and TRBJ1-2; D is perhaps TRBD1 (5 bases). The length of the CDR3 is 13 residues. Germline values: CDR1 SGHAT, CDR2 FQNNGV. CDR3 DNA, as far as it was read: TGTGCCAGCAGCCTTCGACAGCGCCAGGGC. Translating it yields CASSLRQRQG. The full CDR3 is CASSLRQRQGYTF.

As to this clone: The read falls 3 residues short of the CDR3 end, and the missing part is taken from the germline J gene. The chain combines TRBV5-4 with TRBJ1-2; no reliable D call. From germline, CDR1 is SGHNT and CDR2 YYREEE (reference sequence). The CDR3 sequence is 15 residues long. The ends were cut back, 4 bases at V and 3 bases at J, with 16 bases in the middle. The sequenced part of the CDR3 DNA is TGTGCCAGCAGCCCCCCCGGATTAAGGGACTATGGC. Its translation: CASSPPGLRDYG. The whole CDR3 protein reads CASSPPGLRDYGYTF.

Comments on this clone: With the read ending 3 residues before the CDR3 end, the germline J gene is used to fill in that end. The rearrangement uses TRBV5-6 and TRBJ1-2, with TRBD1 identical over 7 bases. Germline V gene data show CDR1 as SGHDT and CDR2 as YYEEEE. There are 13 residues in the CDR3. The CDR3 spells CASSLTTGDGYTF. CDR3 DNA (partial): TGTGCCAGCAGCTTGACCACAGGGGACGGC. The full variable domain, with the rest looked up from reference TRBV5-6 and TRBJ1-2, is DAGVTQSPTHLIKTRGQQVTLRCSPKSGHDTVSWYQQALGQGPQFIFQYYEEEERQRGNFPDRFSGHQFPNYSSELNVNALLLGDSALYLCASSLTTGDGYTFGSGTRLTVV.